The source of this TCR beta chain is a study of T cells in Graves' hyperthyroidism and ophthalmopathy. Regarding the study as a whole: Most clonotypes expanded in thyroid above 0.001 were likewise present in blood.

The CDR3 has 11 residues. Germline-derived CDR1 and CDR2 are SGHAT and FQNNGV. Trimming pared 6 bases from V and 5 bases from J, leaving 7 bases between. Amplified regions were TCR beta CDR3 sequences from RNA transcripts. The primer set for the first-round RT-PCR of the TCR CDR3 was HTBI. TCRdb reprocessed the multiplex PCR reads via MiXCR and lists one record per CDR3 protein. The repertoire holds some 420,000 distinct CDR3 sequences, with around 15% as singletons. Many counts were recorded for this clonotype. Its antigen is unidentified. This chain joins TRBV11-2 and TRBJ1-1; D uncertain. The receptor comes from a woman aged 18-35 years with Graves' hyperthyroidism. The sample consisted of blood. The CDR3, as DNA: TGTGCCAGCAGGCGGAGGACTGAAGCTTTCTTT. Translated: CASRRRTEAFF.